The rows below give T cell receptor beta chains drawn from one sample of a study of T cells in Graves' hyperthyroidism and ophthalmopathy. TCRdb fed the multiplex PCR reads into MiXCR, producing one record per CDR3 protein. The top ten hold about two fifths of the sample, which has about 500,000 distinct CDR3 sequences, about 46% seen once. Sequences were obtained from peripheral blood or thyroid tissue (not recorded which). The source of these receptors is an adult woman with Graves' disease, either hyperthyroidism or ophthalmopathy (not recorded which). Both conserved end residues are part of each CDR3. The D gene is left open where the match is weak. Not every row has a clone size; where given, it reads once, few, many or a size class.

clone_size	v_call	d_call	j_call	cdr3_nt	cdr3_aa
once	TRBV20-1	TRBD2	TRBJ2-7	TGCAGTGCTTTACGACTAGCGGGAGGGTACGAGCAGTACTTC	CSALRLAGGYEQYF
.	TRBV15	TRBD1	TRBJ1-6	TGTGCCACCGGGGGAGGGGGTCGACAGGGAGATTCACCCCTCCACTTT	CATGGGGRQGDSPLHF
.	TRBV7-9	.	TRBJ2-7	TGTGCCAGCAGTATCGGAGATACCTACGAGCAGTACTTC	CASSIGDTYEQYF
many	TRBV6-1	.	TRBJ1-6	TGTGCCAGCACGATTACGGGGGTCAATAATTCACCCCTCCACTTT	CASTITGVNNSPLHF
many	TRBV6-5	.	TRBJ1-1	TGTGCCAGCAGTGATCTGGACACCCCTCCGGTCTTT	CASSDLDTPPVF
.	TRBV20-1	TRBD2	TRBJ2-5	TGCAGTGCTAGCTCCGGGACTAGCGGACAAGGGACCCAGTACTTC	CSASSGTSGQGTQYF
.	TRBV28	.	TRBJ1-2	TGTGCCAGCAGTTTACCGGGTAGGCAGGATGGCTACACCTTC	CASSLPGRQDGYTF
few	TRBV19	.	TRBJ1-5	TGTGCCAGTAAAGGGTGGTCAGGGGGCAATCAGCCCCAGCATTTT	CASKGWSGGNQPQHF
.	TRBV7-9	.	TRBJ1-6	TGTGCCAGTACCCCCGGCCCATATAATTCACCCCTCCACTTT	CASTPGPYNSPLHF
.	TRBV7-6	TRBD1	TRBJ1-2	TGTGCCAGCAGCTCCGAGCCACAGGGGGCTCTATATGGCTACACCTTC	CASSSEPQGALYGYTF
.	TRBV19	TRBD1	TRBJ1-1	TGTGCCAGTAGTACACAGGGGGCGAACACTGAAGCTTTCTTT	CASSTQGANTEAFF
many	TRBV5-6	.	TRBJ1-1	TGTGCCAGCAGCTTGGAGGTGGGGACTGAAGCTTTCTTT	CASSLEVGTEAFF
.	TRBV7-4	.	TRBJ1-4	TGTGCCAGCAGCTACCCGGGACCTAGAAATGAAAAACTGTTTTTT	CASSYPGPRNEKLFF
few	TRBV6-5	.	TRBJ1-2	TGTGCCAGCAGTGAAGACGGGACACAGACTGTAAATGGCTACACCTTC	CASSEDGTQTVNGYTF
many	TRBV20-1	.	TRBJ1-2	TGCAGTGCTGGAAGGGACCAAAACTATGGCTACACCTTC	CSAGRDQNYGYTF
.	TRBV7-2	TRBD2	TRBJ2-7	TGTGCCAGCAGTCCTCAGGGGACTAGGACCGGGGAGCAGTACTTC	CASSPQGTRTGEQYF
many	TRBV7-9	.	TRBJ2-7	TGTGCCAGCAGCTTAGATCAGGGGAGCTACGAGCAGTACTTC	CASSLDQGSYEQYF
.	TRBV12-3/TRBV12-4	TRBD2	TRBJ2-5	TGTGCCAGCAGTCAACTAGCGGGAGTGGGCCAAGAGACCCAGTACTTC	CASSQLAGVGQETQYF
many	TRBV4-3	.	TRBJ1-1	TGCGCCAGCAGCCAAGTGCATAACACTGAAGCTTTCTTT	CASSQVHNTEAFF
.	TRBV19	TRBD1	TRBJ1-2	TGTGCCGCAACCAAGACAGGGAAGAGGTCCGACTATGGCTACACCTTC	CAATKTGKRSDYGYTF
many	TRBV30	TRBD1	TRBJ1-1	TGTGCCTGGAGTACACAGGGGAGCACTGAAGCTTTCTTT	CAWSTQGSTEAFF
many	TRBV5-6	.	TRBJ1-2	TGTGCCAGCAGCTTAGGCGGAGGGGGTGGCTACACCTTC	CASSLGGGGGYTF
once	TRBV7-8	TRBD1	TRBJ1-2	TGTGCCAGCAGCTTAGGTCCATTGGGACAGGGGGGATATGGCTACACCTTC	CASSLGPLGQGGYGYTF
many	TRBV20-1	TRBD2	TRBJ2-3	TGCAGTGCGCCGCCGGCTAGCGGGGGGTCTAGCACAGATACGCAGTATTTT	CSAPPASGGSSTDTQYF
few	TRBV7-9	TRBD1	TRBJ1-2	TGTGCCAGCAGCTGGAGGGCAGGGGGCCCTCGTGGCTACACCTTC	CASSWRAGGPRGYTF
many	TRBV20-1	.	TRBJ1-3	TGCAGTGCTAGTACTGGAAACACCATATATTTT	CSASTGNTIYF
once	TRBV2	.	TRBJ2-5	TGTGCCAGCACAACGGGGAGAGGAGAGACCCAGTACTTC	CASTTGRGETQYF
.	TRBV3-1	.	TRBJ1-6	TGTGCCAGCAGCCAAGTCGGATTGTATAATTCACCCCTCCACTTT	CASSQVGLYNSPLHF
many	TRBV12-3/TRBV12-4	.	TRBJ1-5	TGTGCCAGCAGACCCGAGCGGGGTGACAATCAGCCCCAGCATTTT	CASRPERGDNQPQHF
many	TRBV12-3/TRBV12-4	.	TRBJ1-2	TGTGCCAGCAGTTTAGCGCTGACAGGTTATGGCTACACCTTC	CASSLALTGYGYTF
.	TRBV29-1	TRBD2	TRBJ2-5	TGCAGCGTTGCACCGGGACTAGCGTTCCAAGAGACCCAGTACTTC	CSVAPGLAFQETQYF
.	TRBV4-1	TRBD2	TRBJ2-2	TGCGCCAGCAGCCGATTAGCGGGAGCCACCGGGGAGCTGTTTTTT	CASSRLAGATGELFF
many	TRBV7-2	TRBD1	TRBJ1-1	TGTGCCAGCAGCCAGCCGGGACAGCCGAACACTGAAGCTTTCTTT	CASSQPGQPNTEAFF
.	TRBV20-1	TRBD2	TRBJ2-2	TGCAGTGTGCTGCGGGAGGAAACGAACACCGGGGAGCTGTTTTTT	CSVLREETNTGELFF
.	TRBV5-1	.	TRBJ2-5	TGCGCCAGCAGCCCTGGGTGGGAAGAGACCCAGTACTTC	CASSPGWEETQYF
few	TRBV25-1	.	TRBJ2-7	TGTGCCAGCAGCCGCCCCGGGTACGAGCAGTACTTC	CASSRPGYEQYF
.	TRBV19	TRBD1	TRBJ2-7	TGTGCCAGTAGCCGCGACAGGGGAGAGGGCAAGACCTACGAGCAGTACTTC	CASSRDRGEGKTYEQYF
many	TRBV11-2	TRBD1	TRBJ1-2	TGTGCCAGCAGCTCCACAGGGGAAATCAATGGCTACACCTTC	CASSSTGEINGYTF
.	TRBV12-3/TRBV12-4	TRBD2	TRBJ2-7	TGTGCCAGCACCGCCGGGACTAGCGGGAGCAAGTACTTC	CASTAGTSGSKYF
few	TRBV2	TRBD1	TRBJ1-5	TGTGCCAGCAGGACAGGGAGGCAGCCCCAGCATTTT	CASRTGRQPQHF
.	TRBV2	TRBD2	TRBJ2-5	TGTGCCACCAGTGATCCGACTAGCGGGGAGCAAGAGACCCAGTACTTC	CATSDPTSGEQETQYF
many	TRBV14	.	TRBJ2-7	TGTGCCAGCAGCCAAGTGTGGGGGATCCGATCCTACGAGCAGTACTTC	CASSQVWGIRSYEQYF
.	TRBV19	.	TRBJ2-6	TGTGCCAGTAGGGCCCTCATCCACAGGGCGAACGTCCTGACTTTC	CASRALIHRANVLTF
few	TRBV29-1	.	TRBJ1-1	TGCAGCGTTGACTCTAGGCTCCAGGCGAACACTGAAGCTTTCTTT	CSVDSRLQANTEAFF
.	TRBV5-1	.	TRBJ1-1	TGCGCCAGCAGGCTTGGTGATTCAGGGGTGGGTGAAGCTTTCTTT	CASRLGDSGVGEAFF
.	TRBV7-8	.	TRBJ2-2	TGTGCCAGCAGCGCACCGGGACCTAACACCGGGGAGCTGTTTTTT	CASSAPGPNTGELFF
few	TRBV7-9	TRBD1	TRBJ1-6	TGTGCCAGCACCCGAGGACAGGGGAATTCACCCCTCCACTTT	CASTRGQGNSPLHF
.	TRBV25-1	.	TRBJ2-2	TGTGCCAGGACTGGCGGGGTTCCAAACACCGGGGAGCTGTTTTTT	CARTGGVPNTGELFF
.	TRBV29-1	.	TRBJ2-2	TGCAGCGTTGAGTCCCAGGGACGCACCGGGGAGCTGTTTTTT	CSVESQGRTGELFF